This T cell receptor (beta chain) is drawn from a study of T cell clusters in autoimmune cytopenias. This clonotype is called medium-sized based on its frequency. Its target is not known. TRB was amplified by touch-down multiplex PCR, primer pools A and B combined. From the multiplex PCR reads, TCRdb lists one entry per CDR3 protein and no DNA. The sample table includes some 4,500 distinct CDR3 sequences. CDR1 and CDR2 from the germline V gene are SQVTM and ANQGSEA. This CDR3 spans 14 amino acids. TRB was amplified from about 260 ng of peripheral blood genomic DNA per sample. Study-level points and caveats: No experiment has yet validated the function of the T cell clusters defined in silico.

These data were also reused for a study on T cell repertoires in aging, cancer and after chemotherapy. From that report: Six age groups, ranging from 30 or younger to 70 or older, included the donors.

This clonotype originated in a human donor with an autoimmune cytopenia or autoimmune hepatitis (not recorded which). The chain joins TRBV29-1 to TRBJ2-5. Input material: peripheral blood. The chain's CDR3 is CSVAGSSGQETQYF.